The 10 T cell receptor beta chains reported below all come from one sample, sequenced in a study of CD8 T cells in ankylosing spondylitis. TCRdb recomputed calls from the 5' RACE reads with MiXCR, one row per CDR3 protein. Of 350,000 to 450,000 distinct CDR3 sequences in the sample, around 20% are singletons; the top ten hold 13%. The sequencing input was blood, either unsorted or a sorted T cell fraction (not recorded which). Source of these receptors: a male donor with ankylosing spondylitis or in good health (not recorded which).

V usage is TRBV9 and J usage is TRBJ2-1; unclear D gene. V dropped 0 bases and J dropped 5 bases, with 12 bases sitting between them. Germline V gene sequence: CDR1 SGDLS, CDR2 YYNGEE. The CDR3 is made up of 15 amino acids. The CDR3 DNA reads TGTGCCAGCAGCGTAGGGGCCCCTCCCCACAATGAGCAGTTCTTC. Amino acids: CASSVGAPPHNEQFF.

The V and J genes are TRBV15 and TRBJ2-1; possibly TRBD2 for D (6 bases). Germline V gene sequence: CDR1 LNHNV, CDR2 YYDKDF (reference sequence). Trimming cost V 5 bases and J 8 bases, with 13 bases left between them. The CDR3 runs to 13 residues. This chain's CDR3 is CATSPGESDEQFF. The CDR3 DNA reads as TGTGCCACCAGCCCGGGGGAAAGCGATGAGCAGTTCTTC.

This clonotype was seen repeatedly, ten times or more. The DNA for the CDR3 is TGTGCCAGCAGTTTTAGGGGTGGGCAGGGCGGCAATCAGCCCCAGCATTTT. It translates to CASSFRGGQGGNQPQHF. The chain recombines TRBV12-3 or TRBV12-4 with TRBJ1-5, with D possibly being TRBD1 (5 bases). The CDR3 spans 17 residues. V lost 3 bases to trimming and J lost 2 bases, with 17 bases between them.

This clonotype was recorded many times. The junction and the germline gene differ at one end; a read error may be behind it. V and J are TRBV12-3 or TRBV12-4 and TRBJ2-3, with D maybe TRBD2 (6 bases). There are 15 residues in the CDR3. In DNA, the CDR3 is TGTGCCAGCAGCTTAGGAGGGGCCTCCACAGATACGCAGTATTTT. Translating it yields CASSLGGASTDTQYF.

This clonotype was seen only a few times. The gene calls are TRBV6-4 and TRBJ2-1; D remains ambiguous. Trimming took 1 base from V and 7 from J, leaving 14 bases between them. Germline V gives CDR1 MRHNA, CDR2 SNTAGT. The CDR3 covers 15 residues. The CDR3 is CASSDFPAPRNEQFF. CDR3 nucleotide sequence: TGTGCCAGCAGTGACTTCCCGGCTCCCCGGAATGAGCAGTTCTTC.

This chain links TRBV14 with TRBJ2-3; TRBD2 matches at 9 bases. CDR1 is SGHDN and CDR2 is FVKESK in the germline V gene. The J segment lost 0 bases and the V segment lost 2 bases, leaving 6 bases of the junction unmatched. The CDR3 has 17 residues. The CDR3 nucleotides are TGTGCCAGCAGCCAACCTATAGCGGGGGATAGCACAGATACGCAGTATTTT. As protein: CASSQPIAGDSTDTQYF.

The V gene is TRBV7-9, the J gene TRBJ2-5, with a tentative D call TRBD1 (8 bases). This CDR3 is built from 14 residues. Germline CDR1 SEHNR, CDR2 FQNEAQ (reference sequence). Between the trimmed V and J ends, which lost 11 bases and 0 bases, there was a span of 16 bases. CDR3 nucleotide sequence: TGTGCCGAAGGACAGGGAGGGCACCAAGAGACCCAGTACTTC. The encoded protein is CAEGQGGHQETQYF.

The genes are TRBV7-9 and TRBJ2-7, with 8 bases aligning to TRBD2. The CDR3 is 13 amino acids. Trimming cost V 4 bases and J 7 bases; bases outside gene matches: 6. Per the germline V gene, CDR1 is SEHNR and CDR2 is FQNEAQ (reference sequence). CDR3 region: CASSSGGGQEQYF. CDR3 in DNA: TGTGCCAGCAGCTCCGGGGGGGGCCAGGAGCAGTACTTC.

The chain has TRBV15 and TRBJ2-1; D possibly corresponds to TRBD1 (6 bases). The CDR3 is 14 amino acids. Germline CDR1 is LNHNV and CDR2 is YYDKDF (reference sequence). V was clipped by 0 bases and J by 6 bases, with 9 bases between them. The CDR3 sequence is CATSRDRGSNEQFF. CDR3 in DNA: TGTGCCACCAGCAGAGATAGGGGGAGCAATGAGCAGTTCTTC.

This clonotype was counted between two and nine times. This rearrangement joins TRBV12-3 or TRBV12-4 to TRBJ2-3; weak D call: TRBD1 (5 bases). V was cut by 6 bases and J by 4 bases, with 11 bases left in between. The CDR3 runs 13 residues. The CDR3 bases are TGTGCCAGCAGCCGACAGTTGGCAGATACGCAGTATTTT. Translation: CASSRQLADTQYF.